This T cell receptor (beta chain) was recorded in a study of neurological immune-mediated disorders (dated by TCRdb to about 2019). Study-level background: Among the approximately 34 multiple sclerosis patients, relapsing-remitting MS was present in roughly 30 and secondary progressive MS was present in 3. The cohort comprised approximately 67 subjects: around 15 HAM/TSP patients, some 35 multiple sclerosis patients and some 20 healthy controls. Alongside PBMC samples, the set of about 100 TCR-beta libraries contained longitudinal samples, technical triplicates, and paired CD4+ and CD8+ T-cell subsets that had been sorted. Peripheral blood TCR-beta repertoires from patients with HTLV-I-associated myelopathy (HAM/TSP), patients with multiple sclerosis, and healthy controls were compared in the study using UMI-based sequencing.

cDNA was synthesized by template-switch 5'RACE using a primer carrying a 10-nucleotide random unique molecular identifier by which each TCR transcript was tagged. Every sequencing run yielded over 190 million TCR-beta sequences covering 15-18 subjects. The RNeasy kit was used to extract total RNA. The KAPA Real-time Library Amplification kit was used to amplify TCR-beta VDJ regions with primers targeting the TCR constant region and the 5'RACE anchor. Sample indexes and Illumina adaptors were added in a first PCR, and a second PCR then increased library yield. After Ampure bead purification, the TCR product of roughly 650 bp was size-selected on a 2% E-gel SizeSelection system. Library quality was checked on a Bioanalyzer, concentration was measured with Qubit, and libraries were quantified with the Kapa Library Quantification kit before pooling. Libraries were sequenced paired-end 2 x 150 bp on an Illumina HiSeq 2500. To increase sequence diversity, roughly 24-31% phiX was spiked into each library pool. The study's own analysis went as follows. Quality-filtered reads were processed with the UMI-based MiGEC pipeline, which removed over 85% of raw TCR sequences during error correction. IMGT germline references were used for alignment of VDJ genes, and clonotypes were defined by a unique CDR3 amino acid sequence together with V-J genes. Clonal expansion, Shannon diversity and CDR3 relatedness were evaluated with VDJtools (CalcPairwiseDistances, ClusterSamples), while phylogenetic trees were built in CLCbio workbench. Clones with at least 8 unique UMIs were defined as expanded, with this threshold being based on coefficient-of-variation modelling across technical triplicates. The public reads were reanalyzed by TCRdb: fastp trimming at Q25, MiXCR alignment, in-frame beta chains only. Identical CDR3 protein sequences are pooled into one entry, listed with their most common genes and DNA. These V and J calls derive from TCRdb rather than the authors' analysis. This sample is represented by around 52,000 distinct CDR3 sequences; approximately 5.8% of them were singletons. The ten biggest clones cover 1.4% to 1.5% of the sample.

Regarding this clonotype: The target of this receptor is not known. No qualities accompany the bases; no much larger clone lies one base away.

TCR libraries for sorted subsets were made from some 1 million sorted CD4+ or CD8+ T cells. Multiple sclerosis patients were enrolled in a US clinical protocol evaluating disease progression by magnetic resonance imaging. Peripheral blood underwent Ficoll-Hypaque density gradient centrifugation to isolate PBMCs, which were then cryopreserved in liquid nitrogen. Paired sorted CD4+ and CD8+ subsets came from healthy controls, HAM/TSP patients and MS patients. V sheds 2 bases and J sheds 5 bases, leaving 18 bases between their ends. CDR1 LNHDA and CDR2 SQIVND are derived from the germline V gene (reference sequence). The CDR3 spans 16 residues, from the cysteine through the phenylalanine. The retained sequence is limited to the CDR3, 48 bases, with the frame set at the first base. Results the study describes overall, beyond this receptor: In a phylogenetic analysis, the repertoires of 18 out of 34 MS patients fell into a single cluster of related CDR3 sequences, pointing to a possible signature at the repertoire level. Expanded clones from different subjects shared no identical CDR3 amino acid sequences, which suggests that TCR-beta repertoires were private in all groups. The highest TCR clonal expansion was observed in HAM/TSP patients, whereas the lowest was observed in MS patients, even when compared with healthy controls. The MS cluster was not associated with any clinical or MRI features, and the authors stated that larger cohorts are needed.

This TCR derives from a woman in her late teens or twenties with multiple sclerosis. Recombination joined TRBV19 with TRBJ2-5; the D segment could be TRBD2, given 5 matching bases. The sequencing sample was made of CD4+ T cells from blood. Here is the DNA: TGTGCCAGTAGTATACCGGGGAGAGCCTTGAAGGAGACCCAGTACTTC. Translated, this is CASSIPGRALKETQYF.